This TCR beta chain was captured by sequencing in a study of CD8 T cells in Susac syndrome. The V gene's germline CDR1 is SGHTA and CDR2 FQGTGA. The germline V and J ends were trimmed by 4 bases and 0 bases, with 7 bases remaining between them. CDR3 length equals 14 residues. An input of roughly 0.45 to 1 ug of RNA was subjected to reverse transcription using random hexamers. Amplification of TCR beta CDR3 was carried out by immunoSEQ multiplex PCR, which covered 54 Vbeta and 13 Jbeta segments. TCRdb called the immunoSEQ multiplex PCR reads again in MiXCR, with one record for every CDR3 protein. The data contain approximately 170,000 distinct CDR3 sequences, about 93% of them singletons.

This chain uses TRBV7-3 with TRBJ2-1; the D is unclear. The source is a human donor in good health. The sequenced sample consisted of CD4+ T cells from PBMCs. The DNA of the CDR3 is TGTGCCAGCAGCTCGAGTAGCTCCTACAATGAGCAGTTCTTC. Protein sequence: CASSSSSSYNEQFF.